The 19 T cell receptor beta chains presented below share a single source sample, sequenced in a study of T cell responses to AZD1222 COVID-19 vaccine. The protocol was immunoSEQ multiplex PCR, while the TCRdb copy is restricted to in-frame clones and leaves out a portion. The sample carries approximately 70,000 clones, around 80% recorded once. The source material was peripheral blood, sampled 28 days after the second AZD1222 dose. The receptors were gathered from an adult who received the AZD1222 COVID-19 vaccine.

J is TRBJ2-5 and V is TRBV30; 9 bases are shared with TRBD1. This CDR3 comprises 16 residues. V was clipped by 4 bases and J by 2 bases; unmatched bases: 11. Per the germline V gene, CDR1 is GTSNPN and CDR2 is SVGIG (reference sequence). CDR3 nucleotides: TGTGCCTGGACCCTAAAGGGACAGGGACGACAAGAGACCCAGTACTTC. Its translation: CAWTLKGQGRQETQYF.

The V call is TRBV5-1, the J call TRBJ2-2; perhaps TRBD2 as D (6 bases). This CDR3 is 13 amino acids long. CDR1 and CDR2 from the germline V gene are SGHRS and YFSETQ. The V end was cut by 7 bases, the J end by 4 bases, with 11 bases between. The chain's CDR3 is CASGRGGTGELFF. The CDR3 DNA reads TGCGCCAGCGGGCGGGGCGGCACCGGGGAGCTGTTTTTT. Full variable domain (outside the CDR3, taken from reference TRBV5-1 and TRBJ2-2): KAGVTQTPRYLIKTRGQQVTLSCSPISGHRSVSWYQQTPGQGLQFLFEYFSETQRNKGNFPGRFSGRQFSNSRSEMNVSTLELGDSALYLCASGRGGTGELFFGEGSRLTVL.

The rearrangement joins TRBV6-2 or TRBV6-3 to TRBJ1-1; perhaps TRBD1 as D (6 bases). Germline CDR1 MNHEY, CDR2 SVGEGT. Trimming left V 2 bases short and J 4 bases short, with 20 bases between. The CDR3 has 17 residues. Here the CDR3 DNA reads TGTGCCAGCAGTTACCTTAGGGGGGGGCGCGGAGGCACTGAAGCTTTCTTT. Its translation: CASSYLRGGRGGTEAFF.

V usage is TRBV2 and J usage is TRBJ2-1; TRBD1 matches 7 bases. With 2 bases clipped from V and 5 bases from J, the junction kept 0 bases outside the gene matches. Germline lookup yields CDR1 SNHLY and CDR2 FYNNEI. This CDR3 region has 13 residues. The CDR3 bases are TGTGCCAGCAGTGAACAGGGGGACAATGAGCAGTTCTTC. Its translation is CASSEQGDNEQFF.

The V gene is TRBV7-8, the J gene TRBJ2-1; weak D call: TRBD1 (6 bases). Germline loops: CDR1 SGHVS, CDR2 FQNEAQ. CDR3 length: 17 amino acids. The germline V and J ends were trimmed by 3 bases and 1 base, with 16 bases remaining between them. Here the CDR3 reads CASSFTWGPRSYNEQFF. CDR3 nucleotides: TGTGCCAGCAGCTTTACATGGGGGCCCCGATCCTACAATGAGCAGTTCTTC.

The chain joins TRBV5-5 to TRBJ1-3; D possibly corresponds to TRBD1 (5 bases). Trimming left V 0 bases short and J 2 bases short, with 9 bases between. Germline loops: CDR1 SGHKS, CDR2 YYEKEE (reference sequence). The CDR3 totals 15 residues. The CDR3 loop reads CASSLEGRAGNTIYF. CDR3 in DNA: TGTGCCAGCAGCTTGGAGGGCAGGGCTGGAAACACCATATATTTT.

There are a few counts of this clone. This chain links TRBV4-1 with TRBJ1-3; D remains ambiguous. The CDR3 has 18 amino acids. With 2 bases removed from V and 7 bases from J, the gap between germline ends came to 24 bases. Germline V gives CDR1 MGHRA, CDR2 YSYEKL. The CDR3 DNA follows: TGCGCCAGCAGCCAATTAGGTGCAGGTCAATCTCAAGGGAACACCATATATTTT. As protein: CASSQLGAGQSQGNTIYF.

The J gene is TRBJ1-1, the V gene TRBV6-5; a possible D gene is TRBD1 (6 bases). V gave up 5 bases and J gave up 6 bases, with 16 bases separating them. This CDR3 is 14 amino acids long. Germline CDR1 and CDR2: MNHEY and SVGAGI. CDR3: CASSMPTGHPEAFF. CDR3 in DNA: TGTGCCAGCAGTATGCCTACAGGGCATCCTGAAGCTTTCTTT.

The table lists this clone with a few counts. The chain has TRBV10-1 and TRBJ1-5, with a possible D match to TRBD1 (6 bases). Deletions cut 5 bases from V and 4 bases from J, with 12 bases between. Germline values: CDR1 WNHNN, CDR2 SYGVQD (reference sequence). This CDR3 is built from 14 residues. CDR3 nucleotide sequence: TGCGCCAGCAGTTCAGGGGCCGGTAATCAGCCCCAGCATTTT. Translated, it gives CASSSGAGNQPQHF.

This chain links TRBV7-6 with TRBJ2-3; unclear D gene. Germline values: CDR1 SGHVS, CDR2 FNYEAQ. The V end lost 1 base, the J end lost 0 bases, and 5 bases lay between the germline ends. This CDR3 is 14 amino acids long. Here the CDR3 DNA reads TGTGCCAGCAGCTTAGACTCTAGCACAGATACGCAGTATTTT. Its protein is CASSLDSSTDTQYF.

A few counts support this clone. The sample has other DNA sequences that encode this CDR3 too. The chain recombines TRBV5-1 with TRBJ2-7; D might be TRBD2 (6 bases). The CDR3 covers 13 residues. Germline CDR1 SGHRS, CDR2 YFSETQ. The V gene lost 2 bases and the J gene lost 2 bases, with 8 bases spanning the gap. CDR3 DNA: TGCGCCAGCAGCTTCGGGGGTACCTACGAGCAGTACTTC. It is translated as CASSFGGTYEQYF.

The V gene is TRBV4-1, the J gene TRBJ1-2, with 8 bases lining up with TRBD1. The CDR3 consists of 14 residues. Germline V CDR1 and CDR2: MGHRA, YSYEKL. Trimming at V came to 2 bases and at J to 5 bases, leaving 4 bases not matched to a gene. CDR3 sequence reads: CASSQLTGGYGYTF. CDR3 sequence (DNA): TGCGCCAGCAGCCAACTCACAGGGGGTTATGGCTACACCTTC.

This chain connects TRBV24-1 to TRBJ1-2; unclear D gene. Trimming stripped 0 bases from V and 7 bases from J, with 5 bases between. This CDR3 comprises 12 residues. Germline V gene lookup returns CDR1 KGHDR and CDR2 SFDVKD. The CDR3 nucleotides are TGTGCCACCAGTGATTTGGTCGGTGGCTACACCTTC. Amino acids: CATSDLVGGYTF.

V is TRBV28 and J is TRBJ2-5; D not resolved. The CDR3 runs 13 residues. CDR1 and CDR2 (germline): MDHEN, SYDVKM. The V end lost 4 bases, the J end lost 2 bases, and 8 bases lay between the germline ends. As DNA, the CDR3 is TGTGCCAGCAGTTCGAACAGACAAGAGACCCAGTACTTC. This sequence encodes CASSSNRQETQYF.

The chain carries TRBV5-6 and TRBJ2-1, with unresolved D. The CDR3 runs to 13 residues. The germline V gene has CDR1 SGHDT and CDR2 YYEEEE. The V end lost 2 bases, the J end lost 10 bases, and 13 bases lay between the germline ends. The DNA for the CDR3 is TGTGCCAGCAGCTTTGGATGGCCCCGGGAGCAGTTCTTC. It translates to CASSFGWPREQFF.

The V and J genes are TRBV19 and TRBJ2-5; TRBD2 agrees at 7 bases. Germline CDR1 and CDR2: LNHDA and SQIVND (reference sequence). This CDR3 is built from 15 residues. The J segment lost 5 bases and the V segment lost 1 base, leaving 7 bases of the junction unmatched. The DNA for the CDR3 is TGTGCCAGTAGTATAGGGACCGCCGGGGGGGAGACCCAGTACTTC. It translates to CASSIGTAGGETQYF.

The gene calls are TRBV2 and TRBJ1-5; D remains ambiguous. The germline V and J ends were trimmed by 6 bases and 0 bases, with 27 bases remaining between them. The germline V gene encodes CDR1 SNHLY and CDR2 FYNNEI. This CDR3 comprises 20 residues. The CDR3 nucleotides read TGTGCCAGCAGAGCTTCCCGGCTAACGGGCGGCCGATATAGCAATCAGCCCCAGCATTTT. Protein sequence: CASRASRLTGGRYSNQPQHF.

V is TRBV6-5 and J is TRBJ1-2, with 8 nucleotides matching TRBD1. In germline, CDR1 is MNHEY, CDR2 SVGAGI. V gave up 5 bases and J gave up 2 bases; unmatched junction bases: 7. The CDR3 runs 15 residues. CDR3 coding DNA: TGTGCCAGCAGTATCTCAGGGGGCGGAAACTATGGCTACACCTTC. It codes for CASSISGGGNYGYTF.

The chain carries TRBV5-1 and TRBJ2-2; the D is unclear. The CDR3 spans 16 residues. Trimming shortened V by 4 bases and J by 1 base, and 14 bases separated the two germline ends. Germline V gene sequence: CDR1 SGHRS, CDR2 YFSETQ. CDR3 coding DNA: TGCGCCAGCAGCGGGGTGGGCCCCGTGAACACCGGGGAGCTGTTTTTT. As protein: CASSGVGPVNTGELFF. Based on the CDR3 plus reference TRBV5-1 and TRBJ2-2, the full variable domain is KAGVTQTPRYLIKTRGQQVTLSCSPISGHRSVSWYQQTPGQGLQFLFEYFSETQRNKGNFPGRFSGRQFSNSRSEMNVSTLELGDSALYLCASSGVGPVNTGELFFGEGSRLTVL.